This T cell receptor (beta chain) derives from a study of blood T cell repertoires in COVID-19. Study-level background: Samples taken during acute and convalescent COVID-19 were collected in the United States, Italy and Spain. In each case, the material was cDNA or gDNA derived from T cells, B-cell-depleted T cells, or PBMCs.

In the source study's methods: Researchers report that nucleated cell counts were estimated from reference gene primer amplification. Some clones are missing from TCRdb's copy, which holds only in-frame ones; the method was immunoSEQ multiplex PCR. From that table come the V and J calls and clone size; the DNA was used to work out D and trimming. The table lists about 140,000 clones, about 70% of them singletons. The CDR3 extends over 14 amino acids. The germline CDR1 and CDR2 sequences are MDHEN and SYDVKM. V dropped 10 bases and J dropped 3; count of bases not matched to a gene: 8. V and J are TRBV28 and TRBJ2-5, with 10 positions matching TRBD1. The sample comprised peripheral blood. This receptor was obtained from a man aged 80 or over with acute or convalescent COVID-19. The CDR3 DNA reads TGTGCCACGGGGTCAGGGACAGGGGAAGAGACCCAGTACTTC. Protein product: CATGSGTGEETQYF.